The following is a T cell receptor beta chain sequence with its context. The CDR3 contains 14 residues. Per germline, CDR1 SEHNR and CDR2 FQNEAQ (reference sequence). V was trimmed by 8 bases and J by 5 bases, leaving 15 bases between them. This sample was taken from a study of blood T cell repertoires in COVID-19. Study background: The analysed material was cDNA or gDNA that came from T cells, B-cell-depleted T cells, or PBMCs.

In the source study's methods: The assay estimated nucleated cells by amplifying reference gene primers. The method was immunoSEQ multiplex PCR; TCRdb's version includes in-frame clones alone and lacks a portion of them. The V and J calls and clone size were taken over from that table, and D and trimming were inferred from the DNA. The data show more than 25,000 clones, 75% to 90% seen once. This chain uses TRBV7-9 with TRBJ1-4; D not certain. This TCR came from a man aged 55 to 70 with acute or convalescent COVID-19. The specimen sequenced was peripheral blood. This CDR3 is CASAILRENEKLFF. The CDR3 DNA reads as TGTGCCAGCGCAATTTTGAGGGAGAATGAAAAACTGTTTTTT. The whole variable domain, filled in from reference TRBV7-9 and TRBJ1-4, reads DTGVSQNPRHKITKRGQNVTFRCDPISEHNRLYWYRQTLGQGPEFLTYFQNEAQLEKSRLLSDRFSAERPKGSFSTLEIQRTEQGDSAMYLCASAILRENEKLFFGSGTQLSVL.